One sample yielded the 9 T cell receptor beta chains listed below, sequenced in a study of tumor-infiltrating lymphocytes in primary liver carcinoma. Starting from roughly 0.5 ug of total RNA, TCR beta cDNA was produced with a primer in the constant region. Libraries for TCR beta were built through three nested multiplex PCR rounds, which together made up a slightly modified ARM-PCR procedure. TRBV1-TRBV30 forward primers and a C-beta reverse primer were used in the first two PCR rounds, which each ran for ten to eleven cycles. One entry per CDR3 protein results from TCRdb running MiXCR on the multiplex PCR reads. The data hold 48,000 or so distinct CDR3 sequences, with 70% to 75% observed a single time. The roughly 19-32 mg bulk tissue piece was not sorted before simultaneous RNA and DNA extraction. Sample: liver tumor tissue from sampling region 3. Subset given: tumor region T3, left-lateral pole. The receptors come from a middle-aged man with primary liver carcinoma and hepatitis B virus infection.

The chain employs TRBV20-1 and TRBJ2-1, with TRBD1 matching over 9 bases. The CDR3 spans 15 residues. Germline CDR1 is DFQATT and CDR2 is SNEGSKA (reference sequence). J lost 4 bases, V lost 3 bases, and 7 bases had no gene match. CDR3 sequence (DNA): TGCAGTGCTAGGGTTTTCGGGACAGGGTACAATGAGCAGTTCTTC. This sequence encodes CSARVFGTGYNEQFF.

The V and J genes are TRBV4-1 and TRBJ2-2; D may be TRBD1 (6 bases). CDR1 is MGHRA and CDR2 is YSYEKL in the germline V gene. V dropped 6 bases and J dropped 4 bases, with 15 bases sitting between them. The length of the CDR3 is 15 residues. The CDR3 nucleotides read TGCGCCAGCAGTCTAGATCAGGGGAGCACCGGGGAGCTGTTTTTT. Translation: CASSLDQGSTGELFF.

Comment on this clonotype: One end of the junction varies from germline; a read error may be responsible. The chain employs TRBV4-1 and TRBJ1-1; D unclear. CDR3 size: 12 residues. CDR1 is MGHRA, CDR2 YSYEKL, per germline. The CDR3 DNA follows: TGCGCCAGCAGCCGAGCTGGAACTGAAGCGTTCTTT. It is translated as CASSRAGTEAFF.

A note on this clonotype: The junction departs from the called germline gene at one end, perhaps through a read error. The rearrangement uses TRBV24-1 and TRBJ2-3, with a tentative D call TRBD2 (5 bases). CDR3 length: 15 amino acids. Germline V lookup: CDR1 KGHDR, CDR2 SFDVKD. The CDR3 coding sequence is TGTGCCACAAGTGACTTTAGAGGGCTCACAGATACGCAGTATTTT. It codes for CATSDFRGLTDTQYF.

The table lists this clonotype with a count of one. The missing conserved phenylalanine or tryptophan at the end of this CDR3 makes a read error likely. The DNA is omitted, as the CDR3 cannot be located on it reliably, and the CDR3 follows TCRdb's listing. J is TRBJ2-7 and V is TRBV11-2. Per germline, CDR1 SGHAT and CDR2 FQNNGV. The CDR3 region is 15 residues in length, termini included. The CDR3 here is CDSSLSVGISYERYL.

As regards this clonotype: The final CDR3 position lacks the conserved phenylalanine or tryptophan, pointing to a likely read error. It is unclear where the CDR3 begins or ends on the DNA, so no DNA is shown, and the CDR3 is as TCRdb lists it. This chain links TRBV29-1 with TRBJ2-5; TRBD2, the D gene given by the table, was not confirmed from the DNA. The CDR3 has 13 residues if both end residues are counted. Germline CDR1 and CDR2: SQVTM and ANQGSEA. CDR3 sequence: CSVDGRAAETQCL.

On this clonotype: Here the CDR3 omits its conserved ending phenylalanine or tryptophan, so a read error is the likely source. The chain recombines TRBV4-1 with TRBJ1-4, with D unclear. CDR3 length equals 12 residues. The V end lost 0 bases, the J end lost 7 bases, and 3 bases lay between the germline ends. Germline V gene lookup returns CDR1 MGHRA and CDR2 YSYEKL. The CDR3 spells CASSQEGEKLFY. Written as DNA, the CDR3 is TGCGCCAGCAGCCAAGAGGGTGAAAAACTGTTTTAT.

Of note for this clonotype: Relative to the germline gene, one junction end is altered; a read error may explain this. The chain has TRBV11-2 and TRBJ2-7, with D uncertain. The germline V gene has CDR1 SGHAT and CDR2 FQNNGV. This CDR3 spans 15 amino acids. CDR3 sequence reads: CAISPVRSQTYEQYF. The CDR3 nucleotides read TGTGCCATCAGCCCAGTCAGGAGCCAGACGTACGAGCAGTACTTC.

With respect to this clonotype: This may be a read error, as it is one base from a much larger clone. For the CDR3, the DNA is TGTGCCAGCGCTGGACAAGTCTATGGCTACACCTTC. Translated, it gives CASAGQVYGYTF. The J gene is TRBJ1-2, the V gene TRBV28; the D gene is possibly TRBD1 (5 bases). Between the trimmed V and J ends, which lost 8 bases and 4 bases, there was a span of 11 bases. The CDR3 is 12 residues long. CDR1 MDHEN and CDR2 SYDVKM come from the germline V gene.